A single sample gave rise to the 20 T cell receptor beta chains below, sequenced in a study of regulatory T cells in long-lasting Graves disease. Specified time point: newly diagnosed GD, antithyroid drugs for less than 3 months. Construction of the TCR library relied on RNA isolated from PBMCs. Sequencing libraries for TCR beta were prepared with iRepertoire HTBI primers and Arm-PCR of CDR3 regions. TCRdb ran MiXCR on the multiplex PCR reads and lists one entry per CDR3 protein. This sample has more than 300,000 distinct CDR3 sequences, with less than 20% found just once. Sequencing was performed on peripheral blood mononuclear cells (PBMCs), taken at new diagnosis, from a patient treated with antithyroid drugs. These receptors originate from a female donor with Graves disease.

CDR3 amino acids: CASSGGELTDTQYF. CDR3 coding DNA: TGCGCCAGCAGCGGTGGGGAGCTCACAGATACGCAGTATTTT. The gene calls are TRBV5-1 and TRBJ2-3; the D gene is possibly TRBD2 (5 bases). Germline V gene lookup returns CDR1 SGHRS and CDR2 YFSETQ. The CDR3 runs to 14 residues. V lost 4 bases to trimming and J lost 2 bases, with 11 bases between them.

The chain joins TRBV19 to TRBJ2-6; D is ambiguous. The CDR3 runs 13 residues. The ends were cut back, 7 bases at V and 4 bases at J, with 8 bases in the middle. Looked up from germline, CDR1 is LNHDA and CDR2 is SQIVND (reference sequence). CDR3 bases: TGTGCCAGTACCTCGTGGGGGGCCAACGTCCTGACTTTC. Translated: CASTSWGANVLTF.

This clonotype has a count of ten or more. In DNA, the CDR3 is TGTGCCAGCAGCTTAGCGTTCCCTAATCTCCCCACAGATACGCAGTATTTT. Its translation: CASSLAFPNLPTDTQYF. The chain combines TRBV7-8 with TRBJ2-3; D is unresolved. CDR1 is SGHVS and CDR2 is FQNEAQ in the germline V gene. This CDR3 comprises 17 residues. V dropped 0 bases and J dropped 2 bases, with 15 bases sitting between them.

This clonotype was seen a handful of times. J is TRBJ2-1 and V is TRBV27; TRBD1 aligns across 9 bases. CDR1 MNHEY and CDR2 SMNVEV come from the germline V gene (reference sequence). The trim removed 1 base at V and 7 bases at J, leaving 14 bases unmatched. The CDR3 totals 18 residues. DNA of the CDR3: TGTGCCAGCAGTTTATTTTTCGGAAGGACAGGGGTGAGGAATGAGCAGTTCTTC. Translating it yields CASSLFFGRTGVRNEQFF.

This clonotype was recorded at least ten times. The genes are TRBV4-1 and TRBJ2-1; D gene uncertain. The CDR3 totals 18 residues. Trimming cost V 0 bases and J 4 bases, with 19 bases left between them. CDR1 and CDR2 (germline): MGHRA, YSYEKL. The CDR3 loop reads CASSQELMASAIYNEQFF. CDR3 bases: TGCGCCAGCAGCCAAGAACTTATGGCTTCAGCGATTTACAATGAGCAGTTCTTC.

This clonotype was detected once. The rearrangement links TRBV7-9 to TRBJ1-6, with no clear D. V shed 9 bases and J shed 0 bases, with 15 bases lying between them. The CDR3 is 16 residues long. CDR1 and CDR2 from the germline V gene are SEHNR and FQNEAQ (reference sequence). The DNA for the CDR3 is TGTGCCAGTTCCGGGGTCTTAAGCTCCTATAATTCACCCCTCCACTTT. Residues: CASSGVLSSYNSPLHF.

Ten or more counts support this clonotype. The rearrangement uses TRBV6-1 and TRBJ2-1; D possibly corresponds to TRBD1 (7 bases). Germline assignment: CDR1 MNHNS and CDR2 SASEGT. Trimming took 5 bases from V and 6 from J, leaving 11 bases between them. This CDR3 has 13 amino acids. The CDR3: CASSNRGGNEQFF. As DNA, the CDR3 is TGTGCCAGCAGTAACAGGGGAGGCAATGAGCAGTTCTTC.

In this sample, this clonotype turned up many times. The rearrangement joins TRBV9 to TRBJ1-2, with 7 bases lining up with TRBD1. The junction had 12 bases not matched to a gene; V was cut back by 6 bases and J by 4 bases. The germline gives CDR1 SGDLS, CDR2 YYNGEE. The CDR3 length is 15 residues. CDR3 residues: CASTQTPTGIYGYTF. DNA of the CDR3: TGTGCCAGCACCCAGACTCCGACAGGGATCTATGGCTACACCTTC.

The rearrangement joins TRBV7-2 to TRBJ2-7; D gene ambiguous. V was pared by 2 bases and J by 3 bases, with 17 bases between. The CDR3 sequence is 16 residues long. CDR1 is SGHTA and CDR2 is FQGNSA in the germline V gene. CDR3 bases: TGTGCCAGCAGCTTAATCTTCAGGACGGAGCACTACGAGCAGTACTTC. Residues: CASSLIFRTEHYEQYF.

This clonotype appeared a few times. The chain links TRBV7-2 to TRBJ1-1, with TRBD1 matching over 10 bases. CDR3 size: 17 residues. The junction had 15 bases not matched to a gene; V was cut back by 4 bases and J by 7 bases. CDR1 and CDR2 (germline): SGHTA, FQGNSA. The CDR3 reads CASSSAGTGARPREAFF. Written as DNA, the CDR3 is TGTGCCAGCAGCTCAGCGGGGACAGGGGCGCGACCACGTGAAGCTTTCTTT.

The table lists this clonotype with a count of one. The chain combines TRBV10-3 with TRBJ2-2, with D possibly TRBD1 on 6 matching bases. The germline V gene has CDR1 ENHRY and CDR2 SYGVKD. V lost 10 bases, J lost 6 bases, and 12 bases lay in between. The CDR3 is 12 residues long. CDR3 protein: CATRDMAGELFF. CDR3 coding DNA: TGTGCCACCCGGGACATGGCCGGGGAGCTGTTTTTT.

This clonotype appeared a few times. CDR3 bases: TGCAGCGTTGCCAGGGGGTCTGGAAACACCATATATTTT. This codes for CSVARGSGNTIYF. V and J are TRBV29-1 and TRBJ1-3; TRBD1 aligns across 7 bases. Germline CDR1 and CDR2: SQVTM and ANQGSEA. V gave up 4 bases and J gave up 1 base; unmatched junction bases: 1. This CDR3 region has 13 residues.

This clonotype was found many times. V gene TRBV28 combines with J gene TRBJ2-2; TRBD1 matches at 9 bases. CDR3 length: 15 residues. The germline CDR1 and CDR2 sequences are MDHEN and SYDVKM. Germline trimming cut 5 bases from V and 6 bases from J; bases unmatched to any gene: 7. The CDR3 is CASSPWDRVAGELFF. Here the CDR3 DNA reads TGTGCCAGCAGTCCCTGGGACAGGGTGGCCGGGGAGCTGTTTTTT.

This clonotype was detected only a few times. The chain recombines TRBV9 with TRBJ1-3; tentatively, D is TRBD1 (5 bases). Per the germline V gene, CDR1 is SGDLS and CDR2 is YYNGEE. V lost 0 bases and J lost 4, with 20 bases in between. This CDR3 spans 18 amino acids. The CDR3 region has the DNA TGTGCCAGCAGCGTAGGAGTTGGGGACCCTAGCAGCGGAAACACCATATATTTT. It codes for CASSVGVGDPSSGNTIYF.

In its sample, this clonotype was seen many times. The V gene is TRBV12-3 or TRBV12-4, the J gene TRBJ2-1; 7 nucleotides line up with TRBD2. The CDR3 runs to 14 residues. J lost 7 bases, V lost 8 bases, and 11 bases had no gene match. In DNA form, the CDR3 reads TGTGCCAGCGCCGATAGGGAGGGATGGAATGAGCAGTTCTTC. It specifies CASADREGWNEQFF.

The chain uses TRBV6-1 and TRBJ2-2, with D possibly being TRBD1 (5 bases). Germline CDR1 and CDR2: MNHNS and SASEGT. V was trimmed by 1 base and J by 6 bases, leaving 15 bases between them. The length of the CDR3 is 16 residues. The CDR3 here is CASSEEGRAGPGELFF. DNA for the CDR3: TGTGCCAGCAGTGAAGAGGGCAGGGCCGGGCCCGGGGAGCTGTTTTTT.

The DNA for the CDR3 is TGTGCCAGCAGCTTAAAGGGGGAGAGGTCCAAAAACATTCAGTACTTC. This translates into CASSLKGERSKNIQYF. The V call is TRBV7-9, the J call TRBJ2-4; tentatively, D is TRBD1 (6 bases). Germline V CDR1 and CDR2: SEHNR, FQNEAQ (reference sequence). This CDR3 has 16 amino acids. Between the trimmed V and J ends, which lost 2 bases and 2 bases, there was a span of 13 bases.

This clonotype was counted many times. This chain links TRBV2 with TRBJ2-7, with 8 bases matching TRBD1. This CDR3 is built from 12 residues. Per the germline V gene, CDR1 is SNHLY and CDR2 is FYNNEI. Germline trimming cut 8 bases from V and 5 bases from J; bases unmatched to any gene: 5. In DNA, the CDR3 is TGTGCCAGCGGACAGGGACCCCACGAGCAGTACTTC. Amino acid sequence: CASGQGPHEQYF.

This clonotype was seen many times. J is TRBJ2-7 and V is TRBV27; D is unclear. The V end lost 6 bases, the J end lost 2 bases, and 8 bases lay between the germline ends. CDR1 MNHEY and CDR2 SMNVEV come from the germline V gene (reference sequence). This CDR3 has 12 amino acids. In nucleotides, the CDR3 is TGTGCCAGCAGAGGCACCGCCTACGAGCAGTACTTC. This codes for CASRGTAYEQYF.

This clonotype was observed at least ten times. The gene calls are TRBV2 and TRBJ2-2; D is unclear. Trimming pared 8 bases from V and 0 bases from J, leaving 10 bases between. CDR1 and CDR2 from the germline V gene are SNHLY and FYNNEI. CDR3 length equals 14 residues. CDR3 sequence reads: CASVVRTNTGELFF. The CDR3 coding sequence is TGTGCCAGCGTCGTCAGAACGAACACCGGGGAGCTGTTTTTT.